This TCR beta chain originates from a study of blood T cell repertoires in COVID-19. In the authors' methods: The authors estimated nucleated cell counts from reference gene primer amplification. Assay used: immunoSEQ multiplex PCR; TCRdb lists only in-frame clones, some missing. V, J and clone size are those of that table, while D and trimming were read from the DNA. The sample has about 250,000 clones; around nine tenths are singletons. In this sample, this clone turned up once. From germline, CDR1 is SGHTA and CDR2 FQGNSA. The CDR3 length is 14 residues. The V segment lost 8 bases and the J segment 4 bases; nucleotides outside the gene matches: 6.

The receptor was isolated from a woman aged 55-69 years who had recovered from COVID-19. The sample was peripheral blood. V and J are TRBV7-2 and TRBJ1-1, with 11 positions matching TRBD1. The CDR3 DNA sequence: TGTGCCAGCGGACAGGGACAGGGGGGCACTGAAGCTTTCTTT. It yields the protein CASGQGQGGTEAFF.